This TCR beta chain stems from a study of shared clonotypes between healthy human individuals (dated by TCRdb to the early 2020s). Some background on the complete study: The cohort included a few men and a couple of women between 18 and 49 years of age. For each donor, CD4 naive and CD4 memory were each given three plates, CD8 naive was given two plates, and CD8 memory was given one plate. Blood TCR repertoires of roughly 5 healthy adults were deeply sequenced to estimate repertoire size and the extent of clonotype sharing between individuals. Different laboratories and diverse techniques were used to prepare libraries and sequence TCR repertoires, to increase sequencing depth and limit assay-specific biases. Between about 0.9 and 8.9 billion PBMCs per donor were obtained by leukapheresis. What the study reported, not specific to this receptor: Estimated clonotype richness was generally larger for naive than for memory subsets. The genetic and exposure-history diversity represented was limited by the small number of donors. Pairwise subsampling led to the expectation that sequencing depth would affect the degree of clonotype sharing among donors. Compared with non-shared clonotypes, the clonotypes found in all four sorted-subset donors had higher generation probabilities. Across a handful of donors, 5% to 6% of naive CD4, approximately 4% of naive CD8, under 2.5% of memory CD4, and under 0.45% of memory CD8 clonotypes were shared. Sampling was restricted to blood, and TCR repertoires in tissues likely differ from the TCR repertoires found in blood. Incomplete sequencing was indicated by rarefaction of sorted-subset datasets, despite the large sequencing depth.

For the CD8 naive samples, CD45RO-negative cells were positively selected for CCR7, yielding a CD45RA+CCR7+ population from which TemRA cells were excluded. The donors were healthy, HIV-negative adults who had no recently reported acute infections or vaccinations. Every donor was a Caucasian adult living in Nashville, Tennessee, USA. Blood was collected by leukapheresis, and PBMCs were isolated by Ficoll-Histopaque density gradient centrifugation and then cryopreserved in liquid nitrogen vapor phase. Purity and quantity of every magnetically sorted T cell population were checked by analytical flow cytometry. Genomic DNA was isolated from every sorted fraction and measured by UV absorbance on a Nanodrop 2000c. Using the deep immunoSEQ assay, TCR CDR3 regions were amplified from genomic DNA by multiplex PCR. Genomic DNA extracted from each cell subset was distributed evenly over all wells of several immunoSEQ 96-well plates, and each plate served as one replicate. For sorted subsets, roughly 200 ng of genomic DNA, equivalent to tens of thousands of T cell genomes, went into each replicate PCR. Purified libraries were measured with a Qubit 3.0 fluorometer, size-checked on a Bioanalyzer 2100, and measured again with the KAPA Library Quantification kit. Each immunoSEQ 96-well plate was sequenced on its own single-read 150-cycle Illumina NextSeq 550 flow cell. The study's own analysis went as follows. Because the immunoSEQ output included only junctional sequences and no quality scores, the filtering could not be the same as the filtering used for full-length reads. Sequences were annotated with PyIR, a Python wrapper for IgBLAST v1.9, using IMGT germline references to assign V/J genes and CDR3. Reads were filtered out if the reads had weak V/J assignments (E-value above 1e-6), no CDR3, stop codons, out-of-frame junctions, or ambiguous translated residues. V3J clonotypes were defined as sequences sharing an identical inferred V gene, J gene, and CDR3 amino acid sequence. Percentage overlap between repertoires was computed as shared unique clonotypes divided by the size of the smaller repertoire. Richness of each repertoire was evaluated using RTK rarefaction, the Chao1 estimator, and Recon v2.1 estimates of unobserved clonotypes. For all TCRbeta clonotypes obtained by the gDNA method from a handful of donors, generation probabilities were computed with OLGA. The immuneACCESS repertoire file appears here via TCRdb, limited to in-frame rearrangements. These files lack a portion of the clones; in checked studies, under half of the deficit traces to unresolved V genes, and the cause of the others is not known. The V and J calls and clone size were taken over from that table, and D and trimming were inferred from the DNA. The sample table lists more than 550,000 clones, about 91% of them with a count of one. The ten largest clones take up more than 20% of the sample.

This clone was counted once. What this receptor recognizes is not known. Base quality data are lacking; no much larger clone is found one base away. CDR1 and CDR2 were assigned from the germline V gene as SQVTM and ANQGSEA. Between the V and J ends, shortened by 5 bases and 5 bases respectively, the junction contains 12 bases. CDR3 length: 12 amino acids, cysteine to phenylalanine. The CDR3 DNA has 36 bases and is translated from base 1. What was sequenced was naive CD8+ T cells sorted from blood. Read against the paper, the sample's cell subset or site label means: CD45RA+CCR7+. This TCR was sampled from a man aged 30 to 39 in good health. This chain is built from TRBV29-1 and TRBJ2-5, with no D gene named confidently. The CDR3 region reads CSVKAPSETQYF. Read as DNA, the sequence is TGCAGCGTTAAGGCCCCATCCGAGACCCAGTACTTC.